The 25 T cell receptor beta chains below all came from one sample that was sequenced in a study of cytomegalovirus exposure and HLA in healthy donors. Primers for the PCR totalled 60 Vbeta and 13 Jbeta. The assay was immunoSEQ multiplex PCR, and TCRdb's table has in-frame clones only and misses some. The sample shows 150,000 to 200,000 clones, roughly 73% of them seen only once. The sequencing sample was made of PBMCs. The receptor source for this set is a female donor in good health and CMV-seronegative.

The rearrangement joins TRBV7-2 to TRBJ2-5, with D tentatively TRBD2 (6 bases). The CDR3 has 14 amino acids. Germline V gives CDR1 SGHTA, CDR2 FQGNSA. V lost 5 bases to trimming and J lost 5 bases, with 15 bases between them. The CDR3 DNA reads as TGTGCCAGCAGCCCCCCCGGGAGTGGCGAGACCCAGTACTTC. Protein product: CASSPPGSGETQYF.

The chain uses TRBV9 and TRBJ2-3; unclear D gene. V lost 4 bases and J 2 bases, leaving 14 bases between the germline ends. There are 15 residues in the CDR3. The germline CDR1 and CDR2 sequences are SGDLS and YYNGEE. The CDR3 DNA sequence: TGTGCCAGCAGCCCTCGCGGCGGCTACACAGATACGCAGTATTTT. Residues: CASSPRGGYTDTQYF.

The V call is TRBV11-2, the J call TRBJ2-2; D gene ambiguous. This CDR3 contains 15 residues. CDR1 is SGHAT, CDR2 FQNNGV, per germline. V lost 1 base and J lost 2, with 8 bases in between. CDR3: CASSLVNLNTGELFF. CDR3 DNA sequence: TGTGCCAGCAGCTTAGTTAATCTTAACACCGGGGAGCTGTTTTTT.

V usage is TRBV27 and J usage is TRBJ1-2; unclear D gene. With 3 bases removed from V and 2 bases from J, the gap between germline ends came to 19 bases. The germline V gene encodes CDR1 MNHEY and CDR2 SMNVEV (reference sequence). CDR3 length equals 17 residues. The CDR3 protein is CASSFKRSPTGNYGYTF. The CDR3 region has the DNA TGTGCCAGCAGTTTTAAGCGGTCCCCGACTGGGAACTATGGCTACACCTTC.

The rearrangement uses TRBV13 and TRBJ2-7; 7 nucleotides match TRBD1. This CDR3 comprises 17 residues. Trimming removed 1 base from V and 0 bases from J; junction bases left unmatched: 9. Germline CDR1 reads PRHDT; CDR2 reads FYEKMQ (reference sequence). The CDR3 DNA follows: TGTGCCAGCAGCTTAGAGTCGTGGGCAGGGGGCTCCTACGAGCAGTACTTC. Protein: CASSLESWAGGSYEQYF.

This chain uses TRBV4-1 with TRBJ2-1, with D maybe TRBD2 (6 bases). Germline CDR1 and CDR2: MGHRA and YSYEKL. This CDR3 region has 15 residues. The germline V and J ends were trimmed by 6 bases and 8 bases, with 20 bases remaining between them. The CDR3 coding sequence is TGCGCCAGCAGTCTGTCCGGGACTCCCGGCCATGAGCAGTTCTTC. This sequence encodes CASSLSGTPGHEQFF.

The rearrangement links TRBV19 to TRBJ2-7; 10 bases map to TRBD1. The CDR3 has 15 amino acids. Germline CDR1 LNHDA, CDR2 SQIVND (reference sequence). The V gene end was trimmed by 5 bases and the J gene end by 4 bases; junction bases not matched to a gene: 8. The CDR3 reads CASSPVGDRGYEQYF. The DNA for the CDR3 is TGTGCCAGTAGTCCCGTAGGGGACAGGGGATACGAGCAGTACTTC. Full variable domain (missing parts from reference TRBV19 and TRBJ2-7): DGGITQSPKYLFRKEGQNVTLSCEQNLNHDAMYWYRQDPGQGLRLIYYSQIVNDFQKGDIAEGYSVSREKKESFPLTVTSAQKNPTAFYLCASSPVGDRGYEQYFGPGTRLTVT.

This chain links TRBV9 with TRBJ1-1, with D hard to call. CDR1 is SGDLS and CDR2 is YYNGEE in the germline V gene. The CDR3 is made up of 14 amino acids. The V end was cut by 2 bases, the J end by 4 bases, with 12 bases between. CDR3 loop: CASSVYAVGTEAFF. CDR3 bases: TGTGCCAGCAGCGTCTACGCCGTCGGCACTGAAGCTTTCTTT.

The V and J genes are TRBV7-2 and TRBJ2-5; no firm D call. V lost 1 base and J lost 6, with 9 bases in between. The CDR3 consists of 13 residues. Germline CDR1 SGHTA, CDR2 FQGNSA. CDR3 protein: CASSLGQAQTQYF. The CDR3 DNA reads TGTGCCAGCAGCTTAGGGCAGGCTCAGACCCAGTACTTC. Full variable domain (missing parts from reference TRBV7-2 and TRBJ2-5): GAGVSQSPSNKVTEKGKDVELRCDPISGHTALYWYRQSLGQGLEFLIYFQGNSAPDKSGLPSDRFSAERTGGSVSTLTIQRTQQEDSAVYLCASSLGQAQTQYFGPGTRLLVL.

This clone was detected only once. This chain joins TRBV28 and TRBJ2-2, with a tentative D call TRBD1 (6 bases). The CDR3 has 14 residues. The V gene's germline CDR1 is MDHEN and CDR2 SYDVKM. V gave up 6 bases and J gave up 9 bases, with 17 bases separating them. The CDR3 coding sequence is TGTGCCAGCAGGATAGGGGGATCCCAGAGGGAGCTGTTTTTT. This sequence encodes CASRIGGSQRELFF.

The chain links TRBV5-4 to TRBJ1-1; weak D call: TRBD1 (5 bases). V lost 4 bases and J 11 bases, leaving 21 bases between the germline ends. The CDR3 consists of 14 residues. CDR1 and CDR2 from the germline V gene are SGHNT and YYREEE (reference sequence). For the CDR3, the DNA is TGTGCCAGCAGCCGCGACGACAGCGACCTCGGGGCTTTCTTT. Translated, it gives CASSRDDSDLGAFF.

This clone was seen a handful of times. The V and J genes are TRBV10-3 and TRBJ2-3, with D tentatively TRBD1 (6 bases). V lost 4 bases to trimming and J lost 3 bases, with 11 bases between them. The CDR3 extends over 14 amino acids. CDR1 is ENHRY, CDR2 SYGVKD, per germline. The CDR3 loop is CAISGGPGTDTQYF. CDR3 in DNA: TGTGCCATCAGTGGGGGGCCCGGAACAGATACGCAGTATTTT.

This chain joins TRBV7-6 and TRBJ1-4; D call uncertain. This CDR3 is built from 14 residues. Germline values: CDR1 SGHVS, CDR2 FNYEAQ. V was clipped by 0 bases and J by 7 bases, with 9 bases between them. CDR3 DNA sequence: TGTGCCAGCAGCTTAGCCCCAGAGGTTGAAAAACTGTTTTTT. It encodes CASSLAPEVEKLFF.

The J gene is TRBJ2-1, the V gene TRBV29-1, with D perhaps matching TRBD2 (5 bases). The length of the CDR3 is 15 residues. Per the germline V gene, CDR1 is SQVTM and CDR2 is ANQGSEA. V dropped 2 bases and J dropped 0 bases, with 11 bases sitting between them. The CDR3 is CSVELALYSYNEQFF. CDR3 coding DNA: TGCAGCGTTGAACTAGCACTTTACTCCTACAATGAGCAGTTCTTC.

The chain links TRBV14 to TRBJ2-1; 12 bases map to TRBD2. The V gene's germline CDR1 is SGHDN and CDR2 FVKESK. CDR3 size: 15 residues. Losses at the gene ends were 1 base for V and 9 bases for J; bases not matched to a gene: 4. The CDR3 loop is CASSQATSGRTEQFF. In DNA, the CDR3 is TGTGCCAGCAGCCAAGCCACTAGCGGGAGGACTGAGCAGTTCTTC.

The chain carries TRBV6-1 and TRBJ2-7; a weak D match, TRBD1 (5 bases). In germline, CDR1 is MNHNS, CDR2 SASEGT. This CDR3 contains 16 residues. V was clipped by 1 base and J by 5 bases, with 18 bases between them. The CDR3: CASSEVSTGRRHEQYF. In DNA form, the CDR3 reads TGTGCCAGCAGTGAAGTCTCTACAGGCCGCCGCCACGAGCAGTACTTC.

The rearrangement joins TRBV5-8 to TRBJ1-5; D might be TRBD1 (6 bases). CDR1 and CDR2 (germline): SGHTS, YDEGEE. The CDR3 is 16 amino acids. The V end was cut by 0 bases, the J end by 0 bases, with 10 bases between. In DNA form, the CDR3 reads TGTGCCAGCAGCTTGGGCAGGGGCATTAGCAATCAGCCCCAGCATTTT. This sequence encodes CASSLGRGISNQPQHF.

CDR3 coding DNA: TGTGCCAGTAGTATGGGGGCAGGGCCGAAAGTTCAGCATTTT. Its protein product is CASSMGAGPKVQHF. This chain joins TRBV19 and TRBJ1-5; maybe TRBD1 (6 bases). Per the germline V gene, CDR1 is LNHDA and CDR2 is SQIVND (reference sequence). V was pared by 3 bases and J by 13 bases, with 19 bases between. This CDR3 comprises 14 residues. The full variable domain, with the rest looked up from reference TRBV19 and TRBJ1-5, is DGGITQSPKYLFRKEGQNVTLSCEQNLNHDAMYWYRQDPGQGLRLIYYSQIVNDFQKGDIAEGYSVSREKKESFPLTVTSAQKNPTAFYLCASSMGAGPKVQHFGDGTRLSIL.

This clone was counted between two and nine times. V and J are TRBV30 and TRBJ1-2, with D possibly being TRBD1 (6 bases). V was cut by 0 bases and J by 0 bases, with 11 bases left in between. Germline V CDR1 and CDR2: GTSNPN, SVGIG (reference sequence). The CDR3 runs to 15 residues. As DNA, the CDR3 is TGTGCCTGGAGTGTACGAGGGGGACCTAACTATGGCTACACCTTC. Translation: CAWSVRGGPNYGYTF.

For this clone: Germline is not matched at one junction end, which may reflect a read error. The chain carries TRBV7-7 and TRBJ2-3, with D perhaps TRBD1 (6 bases). From germline, CDR1 is SSHAT and CDR2 FNYEAQ (reference sequence). The CDR3 extends over 14 amino acids. This chain's CDR3 is CASSPTDRTDTQYF. The CDR3 DNA reads TGTGCTAGCAGCCCAACGGACAGAACAGATACGCAGTATTTT. Full variable domain (missing parts from reference TRBV7-7 and TRBJ2-3): GAGVSQSPRYKVTKRGQDVTLRCDPISSHATLYWYQQALGQGPEFLTYFNYEAQPDKSGLPSDRFSAERPEGSISTLTIQRTEQRDSAMYRCASSPTDRTDTQYFGPGTRLTVL.

The V call is TRBV7-8, the J call TRBJ2-4; D may be TRBD2 (7 bases). Per germline, CDR1 SGHVS and CDR2 FQNEAQ. The CDR3 runs to 20 residues. The V and J ends lost 4 bases and 0 bases respectively, with 25 bases between them. The CDR3 spells CASSSNFGGAQRLAKNIQYF. The DNA for the CDR3 is TGTGCCAGCAGCTCAAATTTTGGGGGGGCGCAACGTCTAGCCAAAAACATTCAGTACTTC.

The chain is built from TRBV28 and TRBJ1-6, with D unresolved. CDR3 length: 16 residues. The V gene lost 2 bases and the J gene lost 0 bases, with 8 bases spanning the gap. The V gene's germline CDR1 is MDHEN and CDR2 SYDVKM. In DNA form, the CDR3 reads TGTGCCAGCAGTTTACCGGTCCTCTCCTATAATTCACCCCTCCACTTT. Its translation: CASSLPVLSYNSPLHF.

The rearrangement links TRBV15 to TRBJ2-3, with 7 bases fitting TRBD2. This CDR3 region has 15 residues. The germline CDR1 and CDR2 sequences are LNHNV and YYDKDF (reference sequence). J was trimmed by 4 bases and V by 1 base; bases with no gene match: 5. CDR3 sequence: CATSRGQAGADTQYF. In DNA, the CDR3 is TGTGCCACCAGCAGAGGCCAGGCGGGGGCAGATACGCAGTATTTT.

This chain uses TRBV11-2 with TRBJ2-1; D remains unclear. V lost 4 bases, J lost 8 bases, and 3 bases lay in between. This CDR3 is 10 amino acids long. Germline lookup yields CDR1 SGHAT and CDR2 FQNNGV. DNA for the CDR3: TGTGCCAGCAGCTCATATGAGCAGTTCTTC. Amino acid sequence: CASSSYEQFF.

As DNA, the CDR3 is TGCGCCAGCAGTTCCGGGACAGAAGCTTCCTACGAGCAGTACTTC. Translation gives CASSSGTEASYEQYF. The gene calls are TRBV5-1 and TRBJ2-7; the match to TRBD1 covers 7 bases. The CDR3 spans 15 residues. The trim removed 5 bases at V and 1 base at J, leaving 9 bases unmatched. Germline values: CDR1 SGHRS, CDR2 YFSETQ.